This record covers a single TCR beta chain. No antigen is known for it. Possible read error: a much larger clone is one base away. For repertoire sequencing, TCR beta CDR3 regions were amplified from RNA transcripts. The first round was an RT-PCR using HTBI primers with the Qiagen OneStep RT-PCR kit, and this first round was followed by a second-round multiplex PCR, then size selection and purification. Libraries were sequenced on an Illumina HiSeq2000 using paired-end 100 bp reads. The published analysis was carried out like this. SOAPnuke was used to process the reads, removing any read that contained adapters or uncalled bases, had a mean Phred below 15, or lacked an exact match to the constant primer or identifier. COPE v1.2.5 was used to merge high-quality paired reads. Each unique nucleotide sequence was treated as a clonotype, and MiTCR v1.1 was used to align the clonotypes to the IMGT TRB V, D and J references. The analysis was limited to V-J combinations with a frequency above 0.0001, which together covered 98% to 99.2% of repertoires. For each V-J combination, a TCR clonal expansion and chaos score was defined as F50 clonal expansion divided by the chaos observed in the TCRdist matrix. Welch's t-statistics and random forest were used to narrow the features down to roughly twelve V-J combinations, which were then fed into a naive Bayes classifier. Thyroid-blood repertoire similarity was quantified with the Morisita-Horn index. The raw public reads went through TCRdb reprocessing: fastp at Q25, MiXCR clone calling, in-frame beta chains kept. Under each unique CDR3 protein, matching rows form one entry showing the most common genes and DNA. Clone size and V and J calls follow TCRdb, not the original study. Present in this sample are 500,000 to 700,000 distinct CDR3 sequences, less than 45% of which were seen just once. About 4% of the sample is taken by the ten largest.

Measured from the cysteine to the phenylalanine, the CDR3 is 16 residues long. The retained sequence is limited to the CDR3, 48 bases, with the frame set at the first base. CDR1 ENHRY and CDR2 SYGVKD were looked up in the germline V gene. V is clipped by 4 bases and J by 0 bases, and the sequence between their germline boundaries is 10 bases long. These data belong to a study of Graves' ophthalmopathy and Graves' hyperthyroidism (dated by TCRdb to 2016 to 2019). Turning to the overall study: A patient counted as having stable hyperthyroidism if there was no progression to ophthalmopathy within 18 months of follow-up. TCR beta repertoire signatures were used to distinguish Graves' ophthalmopathy from Graves' hyperthyroidism and to predict progression to ophthalmopathy. In total, approximately 130 blood samples were TCR-sequenced: approximately 40 ophthalmopathy, some 75 hyperthyroidism and approximately 17 hyperthyroidism-to-ophthalmopathy patients. To explore V-J signatures that distinguish ophthalmopathy from hyperthyroidism, a discovery set of 100 patients was enrolled, made up of 40 to 45 with ophthalmopathy and roughly 55 with stable hyperthyroidism. For independent validation, a separate cohort was made up of around 19 hyperthyroidism patients plus 17 patients who later progressed from hyperthyroidism to ophthalmopathy. In roughly 6 hyperthyroidism patients, T-cell repertoires of thyroid tissue and blood were compared. Following sampling, methimazole starting at 30 mg daily was administered to hyperthyroidism patients, and high-dose intravenous methylprednisolone was administered to ophthalmopathy patients. General findings and caveats noted by the study authors: Ophthalmopathy was separated from stable hyperthyroidism by the 13-signature model with about 89% sensitivity and 81% to 83% specificity in cross-validation and with 80%/75% in the test set. Among expanded thyroid clonotypes with frequency above 0.001, most also showed up in blood, which suggests that blood repertoires may reflect the thyroid immune response. Sample size was not statistically predetermined, and group allocation was not concealed from the investigators. In validation, the model predicted ophthalmopathy progression with nearly 71% sensitivity and about 73% specificity; more than ten predicted patients were CT-confirmed with GO in a median of roughly 6.8 months.

Hyperthyroidism patients were newly diagnosed, with disease duration under 2 months, and aged 18 to 65 years. Patients were excluded if they had other autoimmune diseases, uncontrolled infections, pregnancy or lactation. Diagnosis was based on clinical symptoms, serum thyroxine, TRAb, thyroid ultrasound and orbital computed tomography. Trizol reagent was used to extract the total RNA, and its quality was then checked on an Agilent 2100 Bioanalyzer. The sample consisted of peripheral blood or thyroid tissue (not recorded which). This clonotype was obtained from an adult man with Graves' hyperthyroidism. The chain links TRBV10-3 with TRBJ2-6, with the D gene not clear enough to name. The CDR3 loop reads CAISVGPSSGANVLTF. The DNA sequence is as follows: TGTGCCATCAGTGTGGGTCCGAGCTCTGGGGCCAACGTCCTGACTTTC.